These 27 T cell receptor beta chains originate from one sample sequenced in a study of technical replicates of blood from several donors (dated by TCRdb to 2017 to 2019). Library preparation was by the immunoSEQ multiplex PCR assay. TCRdb limited this immuneACCESS table to in-frame rearrangements with V and J called. A share of clones is missing; checked studies link under half to unresolved V genes, and the rest is unexplained. The sample records about 95,000 clones, 95% of which are singletons. Almost 0.35% of the sample lies in the top ten. Sequencing was carried out using T cells isolated from PBMCs. The receptors come from a human donor in good health.

The chain carries TRBV2 and TRBJ1-2, with D possibly TRBD1 on 6 matching bases. The V end lost 9 bases, the J end lost 6 bases, and 14 bases lay between the germline ends. Germline CDR1 SNHLY, CDR2 FYNNEI. The CDR3 covers 12 residues. The CDR3 nucleotides are TGTGCCAGTCGCAGGGGTTTCGATGGCTACACCTTC. Its translation: CASRRGFDGYTF.

This clone appeared a single time. One end of the junction varies from germline; a read error may be responsible. The chain carries TRBV5-1 and TRBJ2-7; 8 nucleotides line up with TRBD1. This CDR3 is 14 amino acids long. The V gene's germline CDR1 is SGHRS and CDR2 YFSETQ. The CDR3 sequence is CASGLASGGQEQYF. The CDR3 coding sequence is TGCGCCAGCGGCTTGGCCTCAGGGGGCCAAGAGCAGTACTTC.

This chain uses TRBV30 with TRBJ1-5; D is possibly TRBD1 (6 bases). The CDR3 is 13 residues long. V was clipped by 0 bases and J by 7 bases, with 10 bases between them. The V gene's germline CDR1 is GTSNPN and CDR2 SVGIG (reference sequence). The CDR3 nucleotides read TGTGCCTGGAGTGTAACAGGGCAGCAGCCCCAGCATTTT. Protein product: CAWSVTGQQPQHF.

This chain connects TRBV28 to TRBJ2-3; 10 bases match TRBD2. Losses at the gene ends were 4 bases for V and 0 bases for J; bases not matched to a gene: 22. CDR1 is MDHEN, CDR2 SYDVKM, per germline. This CDR3 has 22 residues. This CDR3 reads CASSSPYGSGLAELASTDTQYF. The CDR3 DNA is TGTGCCAGCAGTTCCCCTTATGGCTCCGGACTAGCGGAACTGGCTAGCACAGATACGCAGTATTTT.

The genes are TRBV25-1 and TRBJ1-2, with D unresolved. CDR1 is MGHDK and CDR2 is SYGVNS in the germline V gene. The V end lost 0 bases, the J end lost 6 bases, and 8 bases lay between the germline ends. The CDR3 runs to 13 residues. Here the CDR3 reads CASSEYFRDGYTF. The CDR3 DNA reads as TGTGCCAGCAGTGAATATTTCCGTGATGGCTACACCTTC.

Only one count was recorded for this clone. The V and J genes are TRBV4-1 and TRBJ1-1, with D possibly TRBD1 on 5 matching bases. This CDR3 has 12 amino acids. V lost 4 bases, J lost 6 bases, and 9 bases lay in between. Germline V gene data show CDR1 as MGHRA and CDR2 as YSYEKL. CDR3: CASSLAGSEAFF. Here the CDR3 DNA reads TGCGCCAGCAGCCTTGCAGGGTCTGAAGCTTTCTTT.

This clone was observed a single time. The V and J genes are TRBV4-2 and TRBJ2-4, with 8 bases fitting TRBD2. With 0 bases clipped from V and 8 bases from J, the junction kept 21 bases outside the gene matches. Germline lookup yields CDR1 LGHNA and CDR2 YNFKEQ. There are 20 residues in the CDR3. This CDR3 is CASSQELAEPGLGERYIQYF. The CDR3 nucleotides are TGTGCCAGCAGCCAAGAGTTAGCAGAACCGGGACTAGGGGAGAGATACATTCAGTACTTC.

V is TRBV2 and J is TRBJ1-2, with D maybe TRBD1 (6 bases). V lost 6 bases and J lost 7, with 12 bases in between. This CDR3 comprises 12 residues. Germline CDR1 SNHLY, CDR2 FYNNEI. CDR3 bases: TGTGCCAGCAGCGGACAGTCGCGTGGCTACACCTTC. Translated, it gives CASSGQSRGYTF.

The J gene is TRBJ1-2, the V gene TRBV10-3; weak D call: TRBD1 (6 bases). Trimming took off 7 bases at V and 1 base at J, with 13 bases between the two ends. Germline loops: CDR1 ENHRY, CDR2 SYGVKD. The CDR3 sequence is 14 residues long. The CDR3 here is CAITGDRRNYGYTF. In nucleotides, the CDR3 is TGTGCCATCACCGGAGACAGGCGTAACTATGGCTACACCTTC.

The J gene is TRBJ2-1, the V gene TRBV28; TRBD1 aligns across 7 bases. The CDR3 contains 15 residues. Germline loops: CDR1 MDHEN, CDR2 SYDVKM. V trimming: 5 bases; J trimming: 1 base; junction bases outside the gene matches: 5. CDR3 residues: CASSTYRGSYNEQFF. The CDR3 DNA is TGTGCCAGCAGTACTTACAGGGGTTCCTACAATGAGCAGTTCTTC.

About this clone itself: The sample holds other DNA sequences that translate to the same CDR3. The chain links TRBV27 to TRBJ1-1; D uncertain. Trimming stripped 4 bases from V and 0 bases from J, with 3 bases between. CDR1 is MNHEY, CDR2 SMNVEV, per germline (reference sequence). This CDR3 is built from 12 residues. Here the CDR3 reads CASSSVNTEAFF. CDR3 sequence (DNA): TGTGCCAGCAGTTCGGTGAACACTGAAGCTTTCTTT.

This chain uses TRBV30 with TRBJ2-1, with TRBD2 matching over 7 bases. The CDR3 runs to 15 residues. The V segment lost 4 bases and the J segment 0 bases; nucleotides outside the gene matches: 6. Germline CDR1 is GTSNPN and CDR2 is SVGIG (reference sequence). The CDR3 sequence: CAWMSRTSSYNEQFF. In DNA, the CDR3 is TGTGCCTGGATGAGCAGGACTAGCTCCTACAATGAGCAGTTCTTC. Supplemented by reference TRBV30 and TRBJ2-1, the full variable domain reads SQTIHQWPATLVQPVGSPLSLECTVEGTSNPNLYWYRQAAGRGLQLLFYSVGIGQISSEVPQNLSASRPQDRQFILSSKKLLLSDSGFYLCAWMSRTSSYNEQFFGPGTRLTVL.

V usage is TRBV29-1 and J usage is TRBJ2-1; the D gene is possibly TRBD2 (5 bases). Trimming removed 4 bases at V and 7 bases at J, with 14 bases between. The length of the CDR3 is 13 residues. Per germline, CDR1 SQVTM and CDR2 ANQGSEA. CDR3 in amino acids: CSVGWELGNEQFF. CDR3 in DNA: TGCAGCGTTGGGTGGGAGCTGGGGAATGAGCAGTTCTTC.

V gene TRBV27 combines with J gene TRBJ2-7, with a tentative D call TRBD2 (5 bases). The CDR3 is 14 residues long. CDR1 and CDR2 from the germline V gene are MNHEY and SMNVEV (reference sequence). Trimming stripped 2 bases from V and 5 bases from J, with 13 bases between. This CDR3 reads CASSLKFGEDEQYF. The DNA of the CDR3 is TGTGCCAGCAGTTTAAAGTTCGGGGAAGACGAGCAGTACTTC.

V and J are TRBV28 and TRBJ1-1; TRBD1 might be the D (6 bases). Germline V CDR1 and CDR2: MDHEN, SYDVKM. Deletions cut 6 bases from V and 0 bases from J, with 17 bases between. The length of the CDR3 is 16 residues. In DNA form, the CDR3 reads TGTGCCAGCAGACCGGACAGATCTGTAATGAACACTGAAGCTTTCTTT. Translated, it gives CASRPDRSVMNTEAFF.

The chain has TRBV2 and TRBJ2-2; D gene unclear. The CDR3 consists of 15 residues. The germline gives CDR1 SNHLY, CDR2 FYNNEI. Trimming took 2 bases from V and 1 from J, leaving 8 bases between them. The CDR3 bases are TGTGCCAGCAGTGAAATTCCTATGAACACCGGGGAGCTGTTTTTT. It yields the protein CASSEIPMNTGELFF.

This chain connects TRBV11-3 to TRBJ1-2; maybe TRBD1 (6 bases). CDR1 is SGHNT, CDR2 YENEEA, per germline. CDR3 length: 15 amino acids. V lost 5 bases to trimming and J lost 1 base, with 14 bases between them. CDR3 in DNA: TGTGCCAGCAGCCAAATTGCGGACAGTAACTATGGCTACACCTTC. This gives the protein CASSQIADSNYGYTF.

The chain combines TRBV4-3 with TRBJ2-7, with 14 bases identical to TRBD2. Unmatched junction bases numbered 5, after V lost 4 bases and J lost 3 bases. The CDR3 spans 16 residues. Germline-derived CDR1 and CDR2 are LGHNA and YSLEER. In DNA, the CDR3 is TGCGCCAGCAGCCCCTCGGGGACTAGCGGGAGCTACGAGCAGTACTTC. As protein: CASSPSGTSGSYEQYF.

The chain joins TRBV18 to TRBJ2-2; weak D call: TRBD1 (6 bases). Germline CDR1 and CDR2: KGHSH and LQKENI. The V end was cut by 5 bases, the J end by 3 bases, with 10 bases between. There are 14 residues in the CDR3. CDR3 loop: CASSRGTDTGELFF. The CDR3 DNA sequence: TGTGCCAGCTCAAGGGGGACGGACACCGGGGAGCTGTTTTTT.

The V call is TRBV29-1, the J call TRBJ1-2; 8 nucleotides agree with TRBD1. This CDR3 spans 13 amino acids. Trimming took 8 bases from V and 5 from J; bases not matched to a gene: 10. The V gene's germline CDR1 is SQVTM and CDR2 ANQGSEA. The CDR3 DNA reads as TGCAGCTTGTCACAGGGGGTTGGGTATGGCTACACCTTC. Its protein product is CSLSQGVGYGYTF. The full variable domain, its missing parts supplied by reference TRBV29-1 and TRBJ1-2, is SAVISQKPSRDICQRGTSLTIQCQVDSQVTMMFWYRQQPGQSLTLIATANQGSEATYESGFVIDKFPISRPNLTFSTLTVSNMSPEDSSIYLCSLSQGVGYGYTFGSGTRLTVV.

The genes are TRBV5-1 and TRBJ2-3, with TRBD2 identical over 12 bases. The CDR3 sequence is 17 residues long. Germline assignment: CDR1 SGHRS and CDR2 YFSETQ. The V segment lost 4 bases and the J segment 4 bases; nucleotides outside the gene matches: 10. CDR3 sequence reads: CASSPSFLAGGSDTQYF. The DNA of the CDR3 is TGCGCCAGCAGCCCCTCGTTTCTAGCGGGAGGGTCAGATACGCAGTATTTT.

The chain has TRBV29-1 and TRBJ1-5; TRBD1 aligns across 7 bases. Germline V lookup: CDR1 SQVTM, CDR2 ANQGSEA. J was trimmed by 10 bases and V by 4 bases; bases with no gene match: 22. This CDR3 spans 17 amino acids. CDR3 in amino acids: CSVVSLWCSGQSNPQHF. The CDR3 bases are TGCAGCGTTGTCTCTCTCTGGTGTTCGGGACAGTCAAACCCCCAGCATTTT.

This chain uses TRBV9 with TRBJ2-1; 9 bases match TRBD2. The CDR3 totals 15 residues. Trimming took 4 bases from V and 4 from J; bases not matched to a gene: 6. CDR1 and CDR2 (germline): SGDLS, YYNGEE. The CDR3 bases are TGTGCCAGCAGCCCACGACTAGCGGATTACAATGAGCAGTTCTTC. Translated, it gives CASSPRLADYNEQFF.

V is TRBV30 and J is TRBJ2-1; 11 bases align to TRBD2. The trim removed 1 base at V and 10 bases at J, leaving 6 bases unmatched. The CDR3 is 14 amino acids. Germline V lookup: CDR1 GTSNPN, CDR2 SVGIG (reference sequence). The CDR3 spells CAWSALAGGGEQFF. The CDR3 DNA reads TGTGCCTGGAGTGCCCTAGCGGGAGGAGGAGAGCAGTTCTTC.

The J gene is TRBJ1-1, the V gene TRBV20-1; no clear D. The V gene's germline CDR1 is DFQATT and CDR2 SNEGSKA (reference sequence). The CDR3 covers 11 residues. The CDR3 is CSLDWNTEAFF. The CDR3 nucleotides are TGCAGCTTAGATTGGAACACTGAAGCTTTCTTT.

CDR3 amino acids: CASSPRQGFTDTQYF. CDR3 DNA: TGTGCCAGCAGCCCCCGACAGGGATTCACAGATACGCAGTATTTT. The chain carries TRBV9 and TRBJ2-3, with 7 bases identical to TRBD1. CDR1 SGDLS and CDR2 YYNGEE come from the germline V gene. V lost 4 bases to trimming and J lost 2 bases; unmatched junction nucleotides: 7. CDR3 length: 15 amino acids.

V is TRBV10-1 and J is TRBJ2-2; weak D call: TRBD1 (6 bases). V lost 6 bases to trimming and J lost 2 bases, with 10 bases between them. The CDR3 loop spans 14 amino acids. Germline lookup yields CDR1 WNHNN and CDR2 SYGVQD (reference sequence). In nucleotides, the CDR3 is TGCGCCAGCAGGGACAGAGACAACACCGGGGAGCTGTTTTTT. This encodes CASRDRDNTGELFF.